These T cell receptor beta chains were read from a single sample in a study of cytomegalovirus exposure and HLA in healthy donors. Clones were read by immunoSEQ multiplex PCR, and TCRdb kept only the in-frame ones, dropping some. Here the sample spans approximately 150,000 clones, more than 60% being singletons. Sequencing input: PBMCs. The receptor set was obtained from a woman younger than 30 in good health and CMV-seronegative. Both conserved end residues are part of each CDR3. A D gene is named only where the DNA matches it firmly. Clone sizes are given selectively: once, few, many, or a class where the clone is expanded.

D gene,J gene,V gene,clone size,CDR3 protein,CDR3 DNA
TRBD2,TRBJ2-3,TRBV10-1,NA,CASSEAGVDTQYF,TGCGCCAGCAGTGAAGCGGGAGTAGATACGCAGTATTTT
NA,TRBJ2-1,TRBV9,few,CASSSTSYNEQFF,TGTGCCAGCAGCTCCACATCCTACAATGAGCAGTTCTTC
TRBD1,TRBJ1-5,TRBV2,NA,CASRQGAYLSNQPQHF,TGTGCCAGCAGACAGGGGGCGTACCTTAGCAATCAGCCCCAGCATTTT
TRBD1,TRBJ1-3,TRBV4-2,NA,CASSAEGQGYDTIYF,TGTGCCAGCAGCGCAGAAGGACAGGGGTACGACACCATATATTTT
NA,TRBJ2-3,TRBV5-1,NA,CASSLAWSGLNTDTQYF,TGCGCCAGCAGCTTGGCCTGGAGCGGGCTAAACACAGATACGCAGTATTTT
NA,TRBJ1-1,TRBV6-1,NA,CASSPRGGKAFF,TGTGCCAGCTCTCCGCGGGGGGGGAAAGCTTTCTTT
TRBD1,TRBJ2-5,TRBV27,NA,CASSPLQIYDRAREETQYF,TGTGCCAGCAGTCCCCTGCAAATCTACGACAGGGCCCGAGAGGAGACCCAGTACTTC
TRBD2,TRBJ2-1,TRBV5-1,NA,CASSLFITSGRGEQFF,TGCGCCAGCAGCTTATTCATTACTAGCGGGAGAGGTGAGCAGTTCTTC
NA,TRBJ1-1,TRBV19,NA,CASSRTAVSNTEAFF,TGTGCCAGTAGTCGGACAGCTGTCTCGAACACTGAAGCTTTCTTT
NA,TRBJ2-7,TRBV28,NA,CASSLLGQREQYF,TGTGCCAGCAGTTTGTTGGGGCAGCGCGAGCAGTACTTC
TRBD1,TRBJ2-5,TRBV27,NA,CASSPGTGGQTQYF,TGTGCCAGCAGTCCTGGGACAGGGGGACAGACCCAGTACTTC
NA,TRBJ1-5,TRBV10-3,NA,CAISESQDQPQHF,TGTGCCATCAGTGAGTCACAGGATCAGCCCCAGCATTTT
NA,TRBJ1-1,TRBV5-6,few,CASSNRNTEAFF,TGTGCCAGCAGTAATAGGAACACTGAAGCTTTCTTT
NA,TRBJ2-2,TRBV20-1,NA,CSATPGGELFF,TGCAGTGCCACTCCTGGCGGGGAGCTGTTTTTT
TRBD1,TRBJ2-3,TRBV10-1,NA,CASGRDRVLDTQYF,TGCGCCAGTGGCCGGGACAGGGTCCTGGATACGCAGTATTTT
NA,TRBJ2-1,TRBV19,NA,CASSLQQRHNEQFF,TGTGCCAGTAGTTTACAGCAAAGACACAATGAGCAGTTCTTC